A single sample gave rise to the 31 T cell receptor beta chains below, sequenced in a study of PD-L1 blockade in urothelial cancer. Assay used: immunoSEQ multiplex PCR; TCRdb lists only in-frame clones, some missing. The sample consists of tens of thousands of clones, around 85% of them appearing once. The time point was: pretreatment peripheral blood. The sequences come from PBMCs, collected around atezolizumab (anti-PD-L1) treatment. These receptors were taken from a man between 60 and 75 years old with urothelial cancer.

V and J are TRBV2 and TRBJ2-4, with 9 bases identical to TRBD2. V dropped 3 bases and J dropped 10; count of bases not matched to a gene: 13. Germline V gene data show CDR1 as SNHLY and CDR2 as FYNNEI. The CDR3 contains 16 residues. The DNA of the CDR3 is TGTGCCAGCAGTGACAAACTAGCGGGTGCCGGAGGGATTCAGTACTTC. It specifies CASSDKLAGAGGIQYF.

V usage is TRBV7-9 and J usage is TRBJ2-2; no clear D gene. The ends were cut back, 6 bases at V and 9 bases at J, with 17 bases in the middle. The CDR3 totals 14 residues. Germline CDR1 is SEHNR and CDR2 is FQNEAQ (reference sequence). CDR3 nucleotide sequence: TGTGCCAGCAGTCAGGCCCTAACGGTCCGGGAGCTGTTTTTT. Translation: CASSQALTVRELFF.

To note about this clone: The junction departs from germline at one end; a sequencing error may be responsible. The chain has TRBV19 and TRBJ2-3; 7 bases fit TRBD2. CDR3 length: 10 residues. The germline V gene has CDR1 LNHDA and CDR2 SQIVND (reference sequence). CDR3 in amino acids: CQSGADTQYF. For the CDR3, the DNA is TGCCAAAGCGGGGCAGATACGCAGTATTTT. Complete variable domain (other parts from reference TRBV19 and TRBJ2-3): DGGITQSPKYLFRKEGQNVTLSCEQNLNHDAMYWYRQDPGQGLRLIYYSQIVNDFQKGDIAEGYSVSREKKESFPLTVTSAQKNPTAFYLCQSGADTQYFGPGTRLTVL.

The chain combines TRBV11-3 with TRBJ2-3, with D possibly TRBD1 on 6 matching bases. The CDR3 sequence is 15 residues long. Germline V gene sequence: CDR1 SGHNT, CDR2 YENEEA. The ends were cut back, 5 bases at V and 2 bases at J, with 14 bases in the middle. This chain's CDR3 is CASSPHGTPTDTQYF. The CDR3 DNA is TGTGCCAGCAGCCCCCACGGGACACCCACAGATACGCAGTATTTT.

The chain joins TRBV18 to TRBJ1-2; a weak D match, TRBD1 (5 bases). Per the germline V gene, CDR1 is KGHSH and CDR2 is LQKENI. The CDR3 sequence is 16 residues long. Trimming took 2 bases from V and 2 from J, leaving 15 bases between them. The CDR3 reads CASSPVVDRTNYGYTF. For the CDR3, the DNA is TGTGCCAGCTCACCAGTTGTAGACAGAACAAACTATGGCTACACCTTC.

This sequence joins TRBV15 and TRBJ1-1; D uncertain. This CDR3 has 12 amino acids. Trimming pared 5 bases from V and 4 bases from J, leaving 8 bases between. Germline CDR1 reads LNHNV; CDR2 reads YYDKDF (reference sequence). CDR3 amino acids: CATSPGGTEAFF. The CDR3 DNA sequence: TGTGCCACCAGCCCAGGTGGCACTGAAGCTTTCTTT.

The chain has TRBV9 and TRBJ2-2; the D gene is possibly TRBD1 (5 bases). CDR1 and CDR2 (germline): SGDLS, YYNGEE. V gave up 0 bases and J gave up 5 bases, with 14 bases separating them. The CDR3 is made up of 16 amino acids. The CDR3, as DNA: TGTGCCAGCAGCGTAGCTACAGGTTTAGTAACCGGGGAGCTGTTTTTT. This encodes CASSVATGLVTGELFF.

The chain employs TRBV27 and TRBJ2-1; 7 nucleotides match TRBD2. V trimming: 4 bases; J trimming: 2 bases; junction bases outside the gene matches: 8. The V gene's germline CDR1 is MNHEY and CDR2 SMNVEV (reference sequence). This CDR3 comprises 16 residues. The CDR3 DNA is TGTGCCAGCAGTTACGCCGGGGCGGGGGCCTACAATGAGCAGTTCTTC. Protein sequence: CASSYAGAGAYNEQFF.

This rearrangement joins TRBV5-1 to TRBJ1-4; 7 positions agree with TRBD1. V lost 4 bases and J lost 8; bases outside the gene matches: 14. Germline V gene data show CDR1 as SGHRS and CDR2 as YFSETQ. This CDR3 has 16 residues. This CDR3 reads CASSLTGSGPGEKLFF. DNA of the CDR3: TGCGCCAGCAGCCTGACAGGGAGCGGACCTGGGGAAAAACTGTTTTTT.

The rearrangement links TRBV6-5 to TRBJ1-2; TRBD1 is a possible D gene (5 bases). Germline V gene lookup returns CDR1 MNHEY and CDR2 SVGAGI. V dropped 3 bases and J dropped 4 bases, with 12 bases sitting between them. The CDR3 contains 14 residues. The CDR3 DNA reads TGTGCCAGCAGTTATCTAGACAGATTCTATGGCTACACCTTC. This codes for CASSYLDRFYGYTF.

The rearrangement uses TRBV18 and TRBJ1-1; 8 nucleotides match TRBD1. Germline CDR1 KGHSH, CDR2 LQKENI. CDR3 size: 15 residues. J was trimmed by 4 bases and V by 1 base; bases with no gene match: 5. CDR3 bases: TGTGCCAGCTCACCACTAGAGACAGGGGCCACTGAAGCTTTCTTT. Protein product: CASSPLETGATEAFF.

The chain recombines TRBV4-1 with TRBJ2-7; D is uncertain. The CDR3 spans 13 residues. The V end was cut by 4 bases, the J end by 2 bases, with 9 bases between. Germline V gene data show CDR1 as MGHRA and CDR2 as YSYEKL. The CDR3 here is CASSLGPTYEQYF. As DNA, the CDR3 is TGCGCCAGCAGCCTCGGTCCAACCTACGAGCAGTACTTC.

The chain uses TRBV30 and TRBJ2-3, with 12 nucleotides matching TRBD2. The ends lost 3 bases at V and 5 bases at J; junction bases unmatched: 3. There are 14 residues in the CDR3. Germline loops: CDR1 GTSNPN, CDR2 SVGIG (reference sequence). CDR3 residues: CAWRASGGVDTQYF. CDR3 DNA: TGTGCCTGGAGGGCTAGCGGGGGGGTAGATACGCAGTATTTT.

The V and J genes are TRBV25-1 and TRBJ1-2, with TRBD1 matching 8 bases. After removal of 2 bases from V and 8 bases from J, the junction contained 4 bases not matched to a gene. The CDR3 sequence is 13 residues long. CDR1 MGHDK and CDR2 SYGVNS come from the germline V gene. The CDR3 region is CASSETGGIGYTF. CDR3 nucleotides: TGTGCCAGCAGTGAAACAGGGGGGATAGGCTACACCTTC.

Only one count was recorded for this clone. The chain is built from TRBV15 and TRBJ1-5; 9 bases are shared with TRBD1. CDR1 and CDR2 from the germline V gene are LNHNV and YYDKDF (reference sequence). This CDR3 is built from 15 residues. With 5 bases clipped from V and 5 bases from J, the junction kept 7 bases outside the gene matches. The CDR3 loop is CATSRRQGVDQPQHF. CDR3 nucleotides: TGTGCCACCAGCCGACGACAGGGGGTTGATCAGCCCCAGCATTTT.

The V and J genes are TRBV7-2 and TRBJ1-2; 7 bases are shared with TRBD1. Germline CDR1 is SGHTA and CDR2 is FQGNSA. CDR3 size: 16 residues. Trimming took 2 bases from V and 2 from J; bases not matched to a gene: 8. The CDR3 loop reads CASSLTSGTANYGYTF. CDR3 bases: TGTGCCAGCAGCTTAACCTCTGGGACAGCCAACTATGGCTACACCTTC.

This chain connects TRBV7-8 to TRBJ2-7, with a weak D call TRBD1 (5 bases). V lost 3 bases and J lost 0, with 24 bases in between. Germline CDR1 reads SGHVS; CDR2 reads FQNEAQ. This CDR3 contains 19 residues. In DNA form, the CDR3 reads TGTGCCAGCAGCTTCGGTCGTAGGGGATTAACCCTCAGCTCCTACGAGCAGTACTTC. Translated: CASSFGRRGLTLSSYEQYF.

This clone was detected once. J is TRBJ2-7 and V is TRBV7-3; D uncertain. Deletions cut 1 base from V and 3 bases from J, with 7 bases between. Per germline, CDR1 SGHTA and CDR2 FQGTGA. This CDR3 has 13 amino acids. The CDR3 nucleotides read TGTGCCAGCAGCTTAAATTCAGGCTACGAGCAGTACTTC. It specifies CASSLNSGYEQYF.

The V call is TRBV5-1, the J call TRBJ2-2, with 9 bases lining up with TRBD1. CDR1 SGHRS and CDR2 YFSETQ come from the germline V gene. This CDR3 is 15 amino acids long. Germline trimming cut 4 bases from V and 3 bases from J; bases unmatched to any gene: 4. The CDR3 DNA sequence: TGCGCCAGCAGCGGCGGGACAGGGTACACCGGGGAGCTGTTTTTT. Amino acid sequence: CASSGGTGYTGELFF.

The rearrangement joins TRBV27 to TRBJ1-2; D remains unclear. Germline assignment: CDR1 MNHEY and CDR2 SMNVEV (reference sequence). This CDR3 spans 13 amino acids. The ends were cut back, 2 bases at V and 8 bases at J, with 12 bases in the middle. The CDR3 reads CASSLNGVGGYTF. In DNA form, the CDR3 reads TGTGCCAGCAGTTTAAACGGGGTCGGCGGCTACACCTTC.

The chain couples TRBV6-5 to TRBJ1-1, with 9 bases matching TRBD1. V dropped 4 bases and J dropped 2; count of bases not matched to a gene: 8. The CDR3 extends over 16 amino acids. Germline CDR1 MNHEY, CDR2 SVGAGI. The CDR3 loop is CASSFKDRGYNTEAFF. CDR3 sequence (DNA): TGTGCCAGCAGTTTCAAAGACAGGGGGTATAACACTGAAGCTTTCTTT.

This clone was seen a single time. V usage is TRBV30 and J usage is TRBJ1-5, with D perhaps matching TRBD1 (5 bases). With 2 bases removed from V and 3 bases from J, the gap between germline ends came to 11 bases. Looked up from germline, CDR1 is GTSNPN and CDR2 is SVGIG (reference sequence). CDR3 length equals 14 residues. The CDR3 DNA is TGTGCCTGGAGTCTAACAGGAAACAATCAGCCCCAGCATTTT. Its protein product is CAWSLTGNNQPQHF.

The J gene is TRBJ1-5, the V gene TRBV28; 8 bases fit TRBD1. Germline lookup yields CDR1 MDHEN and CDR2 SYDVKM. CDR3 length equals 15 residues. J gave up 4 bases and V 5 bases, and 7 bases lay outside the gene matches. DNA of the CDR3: TGTGCCAGCAGTCCAGGGGACAGGTTAAATCAGCCCCAGCATTTT. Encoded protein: CASSPGDRLNQPQHF.

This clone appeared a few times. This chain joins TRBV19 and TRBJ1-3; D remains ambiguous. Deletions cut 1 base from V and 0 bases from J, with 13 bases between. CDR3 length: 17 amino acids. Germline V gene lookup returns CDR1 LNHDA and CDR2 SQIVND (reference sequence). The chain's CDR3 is CASSIGARLNSGNTIYF. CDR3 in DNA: TGTGCCAGTAGTATAGGGGCCAGGCTTAACTCTGGAAACACCATATATTTT.

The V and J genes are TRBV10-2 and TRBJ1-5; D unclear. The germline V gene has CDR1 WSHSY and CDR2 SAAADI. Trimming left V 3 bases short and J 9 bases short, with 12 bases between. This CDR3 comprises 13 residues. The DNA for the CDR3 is TGCGCCAGCAGTGAAACTTCCCATCCGCCCCAGCATTTT. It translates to CASSETSHPPQHF.

CDR3 residues: CASKDSGNTGELFF. The CDR3 bases are TGCGCCAGTAAAGACAGTGGGAACACCGGGGAGCTGTTTTTT. The rearrangement uses TRBV5-1 and TRBJ2-2; tentatively, D is TRBD1 (5 bases). V was cut by 8 bases and J by 1 base, with 12 bases left in between. The V gene's germline CDR1 is SGHRS and CDR2 YFSETQ. The CDR3 spans 14 residues.

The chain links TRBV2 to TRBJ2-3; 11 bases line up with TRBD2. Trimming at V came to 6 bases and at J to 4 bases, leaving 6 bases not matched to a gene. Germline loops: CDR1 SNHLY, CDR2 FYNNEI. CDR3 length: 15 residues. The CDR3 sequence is CASRRLAGRADTQYF. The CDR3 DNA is TGTGCCAGCAGGAGACTAGCGGGAAGGGCAGATACGCAGTATTTT.

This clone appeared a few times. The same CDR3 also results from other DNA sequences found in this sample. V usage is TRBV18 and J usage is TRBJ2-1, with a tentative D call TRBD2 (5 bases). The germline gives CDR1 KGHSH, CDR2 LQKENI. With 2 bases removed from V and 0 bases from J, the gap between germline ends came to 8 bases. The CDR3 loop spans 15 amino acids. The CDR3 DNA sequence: TGTGCCAGCTCACCAACGGGGTACTCCTACAATGAGCAGTTCTTC. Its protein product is CASSPTGYSYNEQFF.

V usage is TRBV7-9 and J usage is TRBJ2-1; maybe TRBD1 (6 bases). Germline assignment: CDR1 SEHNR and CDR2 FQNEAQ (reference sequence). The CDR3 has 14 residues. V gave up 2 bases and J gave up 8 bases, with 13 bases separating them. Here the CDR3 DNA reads TGTGCCAGCAGCTTACCTTGGCAGGGGTATGAGCAGTTCTTC. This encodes CASSLPWQGYEQFF.

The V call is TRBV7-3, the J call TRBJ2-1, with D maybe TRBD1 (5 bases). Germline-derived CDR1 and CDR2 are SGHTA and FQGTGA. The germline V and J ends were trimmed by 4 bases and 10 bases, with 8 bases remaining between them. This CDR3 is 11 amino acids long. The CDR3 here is CASSSGPEQFF. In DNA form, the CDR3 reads TGTGCCAGCAGCTCAGGGCCAGAGCAGTTCTTC. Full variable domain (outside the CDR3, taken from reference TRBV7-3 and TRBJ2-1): GAGVSQTPSNKVTEKGKYVELRCDPISGHTALYWYRQSLGQGPEFLIYFQGTGAADDSGLPNDRFFAVRPEGSVSTLKIQRTERGDSAVYLCASSSGPEQFFGPGTRLTVL.

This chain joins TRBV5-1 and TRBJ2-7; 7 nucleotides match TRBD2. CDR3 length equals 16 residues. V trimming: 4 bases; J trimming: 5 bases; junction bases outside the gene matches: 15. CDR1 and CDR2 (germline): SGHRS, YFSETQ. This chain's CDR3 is CASSTRGGSIGDEQYF. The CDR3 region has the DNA TGCGCCAGCAGCACTAGGGGAGGGAGTATAGGGGACGAGCAGTACTTC. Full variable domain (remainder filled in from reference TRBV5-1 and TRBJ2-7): KAGVTQTPRYLIKTRGQQVTLSCSPISGHRSVSWYQQTPGQGLQFLFEYFSETQRNKGNFPGRFSGRQFSNSRSEMNVSTLELGDSALYLCASSTRGGSIGDEQYFGPGTRLTVT.